Sequencing of this T cell receptor (beta chain) was carried out in a study of OX40 agonist ivuxolimab in advanced cancers. TCRdb's table, derived via immunoSEQ multiplex PCR, lists solely in-frame clones and lacks some. Of about 77,000 clones listed, about 89% are singletons. Trimming shortened V by 4 bases and J by 2 bases, and 9 bases separated the two germline ends. The CDR3 is made up of 14 amino acids. Germline-derived CDR1 and CDR2 are MNHNS and SASEGT. This TCR was sampled from an adult with an advanced solid tumor such as melanoma, head and neck, liver or kidney cancer. The chain carries TRBV6-1 and TRBJ1-3, with D perhaps matching TRBD1 (5 bases). Here the sequenced sample was CD4+ or CD8+ T cells sorted from blood, taken in a trial of the OX40 agonist ivuxolimab. CDR3 sequence (DNA): TGTGCCAGCAGTGGTGGAGGGGCTGGAAACACCATATATTTT. Translating it yields CASSGGGAGNTIYF.